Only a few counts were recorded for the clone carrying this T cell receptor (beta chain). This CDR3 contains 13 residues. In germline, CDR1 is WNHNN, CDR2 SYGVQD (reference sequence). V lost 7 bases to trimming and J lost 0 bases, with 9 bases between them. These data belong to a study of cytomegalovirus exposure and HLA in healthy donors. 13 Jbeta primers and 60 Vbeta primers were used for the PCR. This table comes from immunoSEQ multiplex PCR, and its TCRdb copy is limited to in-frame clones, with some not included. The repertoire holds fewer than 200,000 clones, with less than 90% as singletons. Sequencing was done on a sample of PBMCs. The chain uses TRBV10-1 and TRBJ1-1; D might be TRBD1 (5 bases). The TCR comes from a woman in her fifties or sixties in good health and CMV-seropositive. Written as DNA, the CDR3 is TGCGCCAGCATGGACAACATGAACACTGAAGCTTTCTTT. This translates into CASMDNMNTEAFF.